The 10 T cell receptor beta chains reported below all come from one sample, sequenced in a study of human T cells and chemical hapten exposure. Time point here: patch test 2, 6 weeks after DPC sensitization. Sample treatment: therapeutic diphenylcyclopropenone sensitization with weekly scalp DPC. TCRdb independently ran MiXCR on the RACE reads; one entry per CDR3 protein. The sample has about 73,000 distinct CDR3 sequences, 8.5% seen once. The starting material was whole blood, obtained in connection with sensitization to the hapten diphenylcyclopropenone (DPC). These TCRs come from a woman in her forties or fifties with alopecia areata. Some clones in this sample may be carry-over from other donors' samples.

This clonotype turned up a few times. CDR3 loop: CATSRGGVSGANVLTF. The DNA of the CDR3 is TGTGCCACCAGCAGAGGGGGGGTCTCTGGGGCCAACGTCCTGACTTTC. The chain is built from TRBV15 and TRBJ2-6; tentatively, D is TRBD2 (6 bases). Per germline, CDR1 LNHNV and CDR2 YYDKDF (reference sequence). The ends were cut back, 1 base at V and 0 bases at J, with 7 bases in the middle. This CDR3 contains 16 residues.

This clonotype has a handful of counts. V gene TRBV15 combines with J gene TRBJ2-7; 7 positions match TRBD2. V lost 3 bases to trimming and J lost 6 bases; unmatched junction nucleotides: 8. The CDR3 covers 14 residues. The germline V gene encodes CDR1 LNHNV and CDR2 YYDKDF (reference sequence). The CDR3: CATSSGLGLSEQYF. CDR3 sequence (DNA): TGTGCCACCAGCAGCGGACTAGGACTATCCGAGCAGTACTTC.

The gene calls are TRBV7-9 and TRBJ1-6; D possibly corresponds to TRBD1 (5 bases). The germline V and J ends were trimmed by 5 bases and 10 bases, with 24 bases remaining between them. Germline values: CDR1 SEHNR, CDR2 FQNEAQ (reference sequence). This CDR3 is 17 amino acids long. In nucleotides, the CDR3 is TGTGCCAGCAGCCCTGCTCCGGGACTGGAGTTTGGGTCACCCCTCCACTTT. Its translation is CASSPAPGLEFGSPLHF. The variable domain in full, completed from reference TRBV7-9 and TRBJ1-6, reads DTGVSQNPRHKITKRGQNVTFRCDPISEHNRLYWYRQTLGQGPEFLTYFQNEAQLEKSRLLSDRFSAERPKGSFSTLEIQRTEQGDSAMYLCASSPAPGLEFGSPLHFGNGTRLTVT.

This clonotype was seen a handful of times. This rearrangement joins TRBV12-3 or TRBV12-4 to TRBJ2-1; D call uncertain. The length of the CDR3 is 13 residues. V gave up 6 bases and J gave up 7 bases, with 13 bases separating them. The CDR3 sequence is CASRPDPFNEQFF. The CDR3 DNA follows: TGTGCCAGCAGACCGGACCCCTTTAATGAGCAGTTCTTC.

This clonotype was counted between two and nine times. The gene calls are TRBV29-1 and TRBJ1-4, with a weak D call TRBD1 (5 bases). CDR1 is SQVTM and CDR2 is ANQGSEA in the germline V gene. CDR3 size: 13 residues. Trimming removed 7 bases from V and 8 bases from J, with 17 bases in between. The CDR3 DNA sequence: TGCAGCGGGAGGGACGTTGGTGGCGAAAAACTGTTTTTT. It yields the protein CSGRDVGGEKLFF.

The chain has TRBV9 and TRBJ1-1; a weak D match, TRBD1 (5 bases). This CDR3 has 14 amino acids. Germline lookup yields CDR1 SGDLS and CDR2 YYNGEE. The ends were cut back, 3 bases at V and 1 base at J, with 10 bases in the middle. The CDR3 sequence is CASSGETANTEAFF. DNA of the CDR3: TGTGCCAGCAGCGGGGAGACAGCGAACACTGAAGCTTTCTTT.

The chain is built from TRBV7-2 and TRBJ2-3, with D uncertain. The V end was cut by 5 bases, the J end by 6 bases, with 15 bases between. The CDR3 runs to 14 residues. Per the germline V gene, CDR1 is SGHTA and CDR2 is FQGNSA. The CDR3, as DNA: TGTGCCAGCAGCCTAGGGTTGGGGTTGGATACGCAGTATTTT. It encodes CASSLGLGLDTQYF. Looking up the rest from reference TRBV7-2 and TRBJ2-3 gives the full variable domain: GAGVSQSPSNKVTEKGKDVELRCDPISGHTALYWYRQSLGQGLEFLIYFQGNSAPDKSGLPSDRFSAERTGGSVSTLTIQRTQQEDSAVYLCASSLGLGLDTQYFGPGTRLTVL.

This clonotype was seen a handful of times. The J gene is TRBJ2-1, the V gene TRBV11-2, with D perhaps assigned TRBD1 or TRBD2 (7 bases each). The CDR3 consists of 15 residues. In germline, CDR1 is SGHAT, CDR2 FQNNGV. The V end lost 5 bases, the J end lost 6 bases, and 17 bases lay between the germline ends. The CDR3, as DNA: TGTGCCAGCAGCCAAGAACCAGGGGGGGGCAATGAGCAGTTCTTC. As protein: CASSQEPGGGNEQFF.

This clonotype was seen many times. The chain combines TRBV7-2 with TRBJ2-1, with 8 bases matching TRBD2. V lost 1 base and J lost 8; bases outside the gene matches: 7. CDR1 SGHTA and CDR2 FQGNSA come from the germline V gene. CDR3 size: 15 residues. The CDR3 DNA reads as TGTGCCAGCAGCTTAGACCGGGGGGGAGGGTATGAGCAGTTCTTC. Its protein product is CASSLDRGGGYEQFF. Complete variable domain (other parts from reference TRBV7-2 and TRBJ2-1): GAGVSQSPSNKVTEKGKDVELRCDPISGHTALYWYRQSLGQGLEFLIYFQGNSAPDKSGLPSDRFSAERTGGSVSTLTIQRTQQEDSAVYLCASSLDRGGGYEQFFGPGTRLTVL.

The count of this clonotype is one. The V call is TRBV28, the J call TRBJ2-7; a possible D gene is TRBD2 (6 bases). The germline V gene has CDR1 MDHEN and CDR2 SYDVKM. Trimming pared 5 bases from V and 7 bases from J, leaving 21 bases between. The CDR3 has 15 amino acids. CDR3 in DNA: TGTGCCAGCAGTCCGACTGGACTACTGCCGGGGGAGCAGTACTTC. The encoded protein is CASSPTGLLPGEQYF.